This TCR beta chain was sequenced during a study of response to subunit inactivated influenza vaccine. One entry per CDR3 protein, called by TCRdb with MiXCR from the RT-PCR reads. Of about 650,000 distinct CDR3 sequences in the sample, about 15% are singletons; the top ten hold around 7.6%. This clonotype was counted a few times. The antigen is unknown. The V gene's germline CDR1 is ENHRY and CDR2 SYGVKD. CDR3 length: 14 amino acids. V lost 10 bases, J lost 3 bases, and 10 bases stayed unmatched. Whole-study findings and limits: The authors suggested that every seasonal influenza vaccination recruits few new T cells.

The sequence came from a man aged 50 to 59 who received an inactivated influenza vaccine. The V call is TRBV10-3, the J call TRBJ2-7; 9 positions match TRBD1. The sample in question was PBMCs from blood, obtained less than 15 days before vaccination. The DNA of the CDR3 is TGTGCCACCGAACCGGGACAGGGAAACTACGAGCAGTACTTC. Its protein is CATEPGQGNYEQYF.